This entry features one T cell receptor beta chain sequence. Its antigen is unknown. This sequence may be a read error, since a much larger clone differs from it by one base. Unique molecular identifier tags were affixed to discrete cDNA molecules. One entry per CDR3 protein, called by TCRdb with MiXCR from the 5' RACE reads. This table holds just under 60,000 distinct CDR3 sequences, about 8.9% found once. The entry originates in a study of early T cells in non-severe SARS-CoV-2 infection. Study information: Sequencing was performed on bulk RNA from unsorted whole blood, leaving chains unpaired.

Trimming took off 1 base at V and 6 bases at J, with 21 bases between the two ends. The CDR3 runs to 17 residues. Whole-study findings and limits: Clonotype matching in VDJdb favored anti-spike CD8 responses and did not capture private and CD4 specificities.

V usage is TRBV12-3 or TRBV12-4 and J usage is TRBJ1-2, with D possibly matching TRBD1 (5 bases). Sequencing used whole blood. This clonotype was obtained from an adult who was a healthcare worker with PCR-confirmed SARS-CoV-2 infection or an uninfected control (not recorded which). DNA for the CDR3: TGTGCCAGCAGTTTAGACCGGGGCTCAATGGGAAGGAATGGCTACACCTTC. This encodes CASSLDRGSMGRNGYTF.